Below, 26 T cell receptor beta chains from the same sample are listed, as sequenced in a study of OX40 agonist ivuxolimab in advanced cancers. Using immunoSEQ multiplex PCR, the repertoire was profiled, and TCRdb retains in-frame clones only, with some absent. Of tens of thousands of clones listed, 75% to 95% are singletons. Sequences were derived from CD4+ or CD8+ T cells sorted from blood, sampled in a trial of the OX40 agonist ivuxolimab. The receptors shown here come from an adult with an advanced solid tumor such as melanoma, head and neck, liver or kidney cancer.

This chain links TRBV15 with TRBJ2-7; D may correspond to TRBD1 or TRBD2 (5 bases each). Germline CDR1 LNHNV, CDR2 YYDKDF (reference sequence). Trimming removed 0 bases from V and 13 bases from J, with 19 bases in between. The CDR3 extends over 14 amino acids. The CDR3 spells CATSRDPGTERLYF. The CDR3 DNA sequence: TGTGCCACCAGCAGAGACCCGGGGACGGAAAGGTTATACTTC.

This chain connects TRBV5-5 to TRBJ2-7; unclear D gene. Trimming cost V 0 bases and J 2 bases, with 12 bases left between them. The CDR3 consists of 15 residues. Per germline, CDR1 SGHKS and CDR2 YYEKEE (reference sequence). The CDR3: CASSLGRLWPYEQYF. The CDR3 nucleotides read TGTGCCAGCAGCTTGGGCCGACTCTGGCCCTACGAGCAGTACTTC.

The V and J genes are TRBV4-2 and TRBJ2-2; D is undetermined. Germline V gives CDR1 LGHNA, CDR2 YNFKEQ. V was shortened by 8 bases and J by 0 bases, with 13 bases between the two germline ends. The CDR3 extends over 15 amino acids. DNA for the CDR3: TGTGCCAGCCTCTCACTTAGCACGAACACCGGGGAGCTGTTTTTT. Protein: CASLSLSTNTGELFF.

The gene calls are TRBV5-6 and TRBJ2-1; possibly TRBD1 for D (5 bases). This CDR3 has 15 amino acids. V shed 0 bases and J shed 2 bases, with 9 bases lying between them. CDR1 and CDR2 from the germline V gene are SGHDT and YYEEEE. This chain's CDR3 is CASSLGQGAYNEQFF. The CDR3 bases are TGTGCCAGCAGCTTGGGACAAGGGGCCTACAATGAGCAGTTCTTC.

The chain uses TRBV11-1 and TRBJ1-1; TRBD1 matches 8 bases. Germline V gene sequence: CDR1 SGHAT, CDR2 FQDESV (reference sequence). V lost 5 bases and J lost 1; bases outside the gene matches: 3. CDR3 size: 14 residues. The CDR3 here is CASSIGQGNTEAFF. The CDR3, as DNA: TGTGCCAGCAGCATAGGACAGGGGAACACTGAAGCTTTCTTT.

The chain uses TRBV7-8 and TRBJ1-5; 11 bases are a match to TRBD1. The CDR3 has 15 residues. Germline-derived CDR1 and CDR2 are SGHVS and FQNEAQ. With 1 base clipped from V and 6 bases from J, the junction kept 2 bases outside the gene matches. The CDR3 DNA reads TGTGCCAGCAGCTTAGGGACAGGGGGCCTTCAGCCCCAGCATTTT. Encoded protein: CASSLGTGGLQPQHF.

The V call is TRBV7-2, the J call TRBJ2-5, with 10 nucleotides matching TRBD2. The trim removed 6 bases at V and 7 bases at J, leaving 8 bases unmatched. Per the germline V gene, CDR1 is SGHTA and CDR2 is FQGNSA. The CDR3 is 14 residues long. Here the CDR3 DNA reads TGTGCCAGCAGGGCTAGCGGGGGATACGGGACCCAGTACTTC. Translation gives CASRASGGYGTQYF.

This clone appeared once. The gene calls are TRBV5-6 and TRBJ2-5; D not resolved. The V and J ends lost 2 bases and 8 bases respectively, with 25 bases between them. Germline values: CDR1 SGHDT, CDR2 YYEEEE. This CDR3 is 17 amino acids long. The CDR3 loop reads CASSFFLLGRQTFTQYF. The CDR3 DNA reads TGTGCCAGCAGCTTCTTCCTTCTGGGTCGGCAGACATTCACCCAGTACTTC. The entire variable domain, with the rest obtained from reference TRBV5-6 and TRBJ2-5, is as follows: DAGVTQSPTHLIKTRGQQVTLRCSPKSGHDTVSWYQQALGQGPQFIFQYYEEEERQRGNFPDRFSGHQFPNYSSELNVNALLLGDSALYLCASSFFLLGRQTFTQYFGPGTRLLVL.

This chain uses TRBV5-4 with TRBJ2-3, with 10 nucleotides matching TRBD1. J gave up 2 bases and V 3 bases, and 6 bases lay outside the gene matches. The CDR3 contains 16 residues. The germline V gene encodes CDR1 SGHNT and CDR2 YYREEE (reference sequence). CDR3 sequence: CASSSGTGESTDTQYF. The CDR3 bases are TGTGCCAGCAGCTCAGGGACAGGGGAATCCACAGATACGCAGTATTTT.

As to this clone: The junction departs from the called germline gene at one end, perhaps through a read error. V gene TRBV2 combines with J gene TRBJ2-1, with D perhaps given as TRBD1 or TRBD2 (5 bases each). The CDR3 totals 12 residues. Per germline, CDR1 SNHLY and CDR2 FYNNEI. CDR3 sequence reads: CASKGPDNERFF. In nucleotides, the CDR3 is TGTGCCAGCAAGGGACCGGATAATGAGCGGTTCTTC.

The rearrangement uses TRBV11-2 and TRBJ2-3; D is unclear. The CDR3 consists of 13 residues. CDR1 and CDR2 from the germline V gene are SGHAT and FQNNGV. Between the trimmed V and J ends, which lost 4 bases and 6 bases, there was a span of 11 bases. The chain's CDR3 is CASSSSGLDTQYF. CDR3 DNA sequence: TGTGCCAGCAGCTCCTCCGGGTTGGATACGCAGTATTTT.

The chain is built from TRBV5-1 and TRBJ2-1; 7 bases are a match to TRBD2. This CDR3 is 14 amino acids long. After removal of 4 bases from V and 6 bases from J, the junction contained 7 bases not matched to a gene. Germline V gene lookup returns CDR1 SGHRS and CDR2 YFSETQ. CDR3 sequence (DNA): TGCGCCAGCAGCCTCCAGACTAGCAGCAATGAGCAGTTCTTC. Protein sequence: CASSLQTSSNEQFF.

The rearrangement uses TRBV21-1 and TRBJ1-4. TRBV21-1 is a recognized pseudogene. There are 17 residues in the CDR3. CDR3 sequence reads: CASSNKVNEEKDEKLFF. Here the CDR3 DNA reads TGTGCCAGCAGCAACAAGGTTAACGAGGAGAAGGATGAAAAACTGTTTTTT.

The rearrangement uses TRBV11-3 and TRBJ1-4; D is perhaps TRBD1 (5 bases). The V end lost 5 bases, the J end lost 3 bases, and 10 bases lay between the germline ends. CDR3 length equals 14 residues. CDR1 and CDR2 from the germline V gene are SGHNT and YENEEA. This CDR3 is CASSVGASNEKLFF. The CDR3 nucleotides read TGTGCCAGCAGCGTCGGGGCGTCTAATGAAAAACTGTTTTTT.

This chain uses TRBV5-1 with TRBJ1-1; D is ambiguous. Per germline, CDR1 SGHRS and CDR2 YFSETQ. The ends were cut back, 4 bases at V and 5 bases at J, with 15 bases in the middle. The CDR3 runs 14 residues. CDR3: CASSLPESNTEAFF. DNA of the CDR3: TGCGCCAGCAGCCTCCCCGAATCAAATACTGAAGCTTTCTTT.

The rearrangement uses TRBV6-1 and TRBJ2-1, with unresolved D. Between the trimmed V and J ends, which lost 0 bases and 7 bases, there was a span of 4 bases. The CDR3 is made up of 12 amino acids. Per the germline V gene, CDR1 is MNHNS and CDR2 is SASEGT. The DNA for the CDR3 is TGTGCCAGCAGTGAAGCTCCAAATGAGCAGTTCTTC. This gives the protein CASSEAPNEQFF.

In its sample, this clone was seen once. The chain carries TRBV28 and TRBJ1-2; TRBD1 matches 10 bases. The germline gives CDR1 MDHEN, CDR2 SYDVKM. V trimming: 8 bases; J trimming: 7 bases; junction bases outside the gene matches: 13. This CDR3 contains 15 residues. The DNA for the CDR3 is TGTGCCAGCTTCCGGGACAGGGGTAAAGCGGTTGGCTACACCTTC. Translation: CASFRDRGKAVGYTF.

The chain employs TRBV4-2 and TRBJ1-2; D unclear. Per germline, CDR1 LGHNA and CDR2 YNFKEQ. The CDR3 is 12 amino acids. The V and J ends lost 0 bases and 5 bases respectively, with 4 bases between them. The DNA of the CDR3 is TGTGCCAGCAGCCAAGATGCATATGGCTACACCTTC. This codes for CASSQDAYGYTF.

This sequence joins TRBV10-3 and TRBJ1-1; D is possibly TRBD1 (5 bases). CDR3 size: 13 residues. V gave up 5 bases and J gave up 7 bases, with 14 bases separating them. CDR1 and CDR2 from the germline V gene are ENHRY and SYGVKD. CDR3 DNA: TGTGCCATCAGTTTCTGGGGGGGAGTTGAAGCTTTCTTT. Translation gives CAISFWGGVEAFF.

The chain combines TRBV9 with TRBJ1-2; tentatively, D is TRBD1 (6 bases). Trimming took off 4 bases at V and 7 bases at J, with 17 bases between the two ends. The CDR3 length is 14 residues. Looked up from germline, CDR1 is SGDLS and CDR2 is YYNGEE. The CDR3 protein is CASSPSGQGSGYTF. In DNA form, the CDR3 reads TGTGCCAGCAGCCCCTCGGGGCAGGGGTCTGGCTACACCTTC.

The CDR3 DNA reads as TGTGCCAGCGAACGTGGGACTAGCGGGGGGGAAGAGACCCAGTACTTC. Encoded protein: CASERGTSGGEETQYF. The chain carries TRBV5-8 and TRBJ2-5; 16 bases agree with TRBD2. Germline values: CDR1 SGHTS, CDR2 YDEGEE. Losses at the gene ends were 7 bases for V and 3 bases for J; bases not matched to a gene: 6. This CDR3 is 16 amino acids long.

The chain links TRBV28 to TRBJ1-5, with D possibly being TRBD1 (5 bases). V lost 2 bases, J lost 11 bases, and 22 bases lay in between. From germline, CDR1 is MDHEN and CDR2 SYDVKM. CDR3 size: 16 residues. The CDR3 spells CASSLLSIRWGLAQHF. As DNA, the CDR3 is TGTGCCAGCAGTTTACTCTCAATCAGGTGGGGGTTAGCCCAGCATTTT.

The chain is built from TRBV7-6 and TRBJ2-1; D is possibly TRBD2 (5 bases). Per germline, CDR1 SGHVS and CDR2 FNYEAQ. The CDR3 length is 13 residues. V lost 6 bases, J lost 6 bases, and 12 bases lay in between. The CDR3 loop is CASSPGLSNEQFF. The CDR3 DNA reads TGTGCCAGCAGTCCAGGACTCTCCAATGAGCAGTTCTTC.

Only one count was recorded for this clone. The chain employs TRBV28 and TRBJ1-5, with unresolved D. Germline V gives CDR1 MDHEN, CDR2 SYDVKM. This CDR3 region has 12 residues. V gave up 8 bases and J gave up 6 bases, with 11 bases separating them. The CDR3 DNA follows: TGTGCCAGCCGATCCCCCATTCAGCCCCAGCATTTT. Translation: CASRSPIQPQHF.

The V call is TRBV5-6, the J call TRBJ2-5, with D possibly matching TRBD1 (6 bases). Between the trimmed V and J ends, which lost 4 bases and 2 bases, there was a span of 12 bases. Germline loops: CDR1 SGHDT, CDR2 YYEEEE. The CDR3 has 14 residues. The CDR3, as DNA: TGTGCCAGCAGCCCCTGGACAGTTCAAGAGACCCAGTACTTC. Translation: CASSPWTVQETQYF.

In its sample, this clone was seen once. V gene TRBV18 combines with J gene TRBJ1-6; the match to TRBD1 covers 8 bases. Per germline, CDR1 KGHSH and CDR2 LQKENI. The CDR3 sequence is 16 residues long. The V segment lost 6 bases and the J segment 3 bases; nucleotides outside the gene matches: 7. The CDR3 DNA is TGTGCCAGCTCCGTGACAGGGGTAGACTATAATTCACCCCTCCACTTT. It yields the protein CASSVTGVDYNSPLHF.